This TCR beta chain comes out of a study of blood T cell repertoires in COVID-19. Sequenced by immunoSEQ multiplex PCR; TCRdb stores in-frame clones only, minus some. The table has nearly 350,000 clones, approximately 84% seen once; the top ten hold roughly 1%. The germline gives CDR1 SGHTA, CDR2 FQGNSA. This CDR3 spans 17 amino acids. Trimming took 5 bases from V and 2 from J, leaving 20 bases between them. Donors were grouped by their self-reported clinical history. This TCR was recovered from a woman in her 30s who had recovered from COVID-19. The chain joins TRBV7-2 to TRBJ2-3, with TRBD2 as a possible D gene (6 bases). The sequenced sample was PBMCs or T cells enriched from blood (not recorded which). In DNA form, the CDR3 reads TGTGCCAGCAGCCCACCCTTTGGGCGGGGAGACACAGATACGCAGTATTTT. It specifies CASSPPFGRGDTDTQYF.